This TCR beta chain is drawn from a study of blood T cell repertoires in COVID-19. Study at large: Spain, Italy and the United States supplied samples that represented acute and convalescent COVID-19. Nucleic acid was either cDNA or gDNA, and it came from T cells, B-cell-depleted T cells, or PBMCs.

This CDR3 contains 14 residues. The germline V and J ends were trimmed by 1 base and 5 bases, with 12 bases remaining between them. The germline gives CDR1 SGHTA, CDR2 FQGNSA. Authors' data handling: Reference gene primer amplification yielded estimated nucleated cell counts. Method: immunoSEQ multiplex PCR; TCRdb's copy keeps in-frame clones and lacks some. From that table come the V and J calls and clone size; the DNA was used to work out D and trimming. Of some 26,000 clones in the sample, under 85% are singletons; the top ten hold roughly 40%. V usage is TRBV7-2 and J usage is TRBJ2-7, with a possible D match to TRBD1 (6 bases). This clonotype originated in a man in his 70s with acute or convalescent COVID-19. The sequenced sample was peripheral blood. The CDR3 loop reads CASSLVSGVHEQYF. DNA for the CDR3: TGTGCCAGCAGCTTAGTGTCAGGGGTACACGAGCAGTACTTC.